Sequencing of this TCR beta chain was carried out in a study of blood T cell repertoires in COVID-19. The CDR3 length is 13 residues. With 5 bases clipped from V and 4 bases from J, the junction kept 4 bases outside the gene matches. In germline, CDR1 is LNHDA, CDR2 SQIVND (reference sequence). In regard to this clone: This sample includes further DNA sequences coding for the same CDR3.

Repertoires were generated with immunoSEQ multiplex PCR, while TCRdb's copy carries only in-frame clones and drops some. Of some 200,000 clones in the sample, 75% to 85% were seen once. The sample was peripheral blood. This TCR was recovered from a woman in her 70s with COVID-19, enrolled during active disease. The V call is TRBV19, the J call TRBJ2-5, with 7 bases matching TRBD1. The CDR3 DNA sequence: TGTGCCAGTAGTCGGACAGGAAGAGAGACCCAGTACTTC. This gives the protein CASSRTGRETQYF.